A single sample is the source of the 7 T cell receptor beta chains below, sequenced in a study of T cells in Graves' hyperthyroidism and ophthalmopathy. Regions amplified from RNA transcripts were the TCR beta CDR3 regions. Researchers ran a first-round RT-PCR on the TCR CDR3 using the HTBI primer set. TCRdb re-called the multiplex PCR reads through MiXCR, storing one row per CDR3 protein. This sample yields about 640,000 distinct CDR3 sequences, of which around 21% are seen a single time; roughly 30% belongs to the top ten. Sequencing used blood. The source of these receptors is a man younger than 40 with Graves' ophthalmopathy.

The chain is built from TRBV2 and TRBJ1-3; maybe TRBD1 (5 bases). Germline V gene lookup returns CDR1 SNHLY and CDR2 FYNNEI. This CDR3 contains 16 residues. V was shortened by 5 bases and J by 2 bases, with 16 bases between the two germline ends. The CDR3 loop reads CASSYFRVPAGNTIYF. CDR3 DNA sequence: TGTGCCAGCAGTTACTTCAGGGTACCAGCTGGAAACACCATATATTTT.

This clonotype came up a few times. V is TRBV11-2 and J is TRBJ2-2; 10 bases are a match to TRBD2. This CDR3 spans 15 amino acids. Germline CDR1 reads SGHAT; CDR2 reads FQNNGV. The CDR3 reads CGTGGLAGVTGELFF. In DNA, the CDR3 is TGTGGGACCGGGGGGCTAGCGGGAGTAACCGGGGAGCTGTTTTTT. Variable domain in full (rest from reference TRBV11-2 and TRBJ2-2): EAGVAQSPRYKIIEKRQSVAFWCNPISGHATLYWYQQILGQGPKLLIQFQNNGVVDDSQLPKDRFSAERLKGVDSTLKIQPAKLEDSAVYLCGTGGLAGVTGELFFGEGSRLTVL.

This clonotype was recorded a few times. This chain links TRBV20-1 with TRBJ2-7, with TRBD2 identical over 12 bases. This CDR3 spans 17 amino acids. Germline CDR1 DFQATT, CDR2 SNEGSKA (reference sequence). Germline trimming cut 5 bases from V and 4 bases from J; bases unmatched to any gene: 15. CDR3 loop: CSALRLAGGKFFYEQYF. DNA of the CDR3: TGCAGTGCTCTGCGCCTAGCGGGAGGGAAGTTTTTTTACGAGCAGTACTTC.

In DNA form, the CDR3 reads TGTGCCAGCACCCTTAGGGAGACTAGTATGAATGAGCAGTTCTTC. The encoded protein is CASTLRETSMNEQFF. The gene calls are TRBV2 and TRBJ2-1, with D possibly TRBD2 on 6 matching bases. V was trimmed by 7 bases and J by 7 bases, leaving 20 bases between them. CDR1 is SNHLY and CDR2 is FYNNEI in the germline V gene. The length of the CDR3 is 15 residues.

The chain joins TRBV6-1 to TRBJ2-7; 7 bases map to TRBD2. The CDR3 totals 15 residues. Germline CDR1 MNHNS, CDR2 SASEGT. With V trimmed by 5 bases and J by 2 bases, 9 bases remained unmatched. The CDR3 loop is CASSSVREPPYEQYF. The CDR3 DNA reads TGTGCCAGCAGTTCCGTGCGGGAGCCTCCCTACGAGCAGTACTTC.

This clonotype was counted between two and nine times. The chain uses TRBV6-2 or TRBV6-3 and TRBJ2-7; possibly TRBD1 or TRBD2 for D (6 bases each). The CDR3 spans 13 residues. Germline CDR1 and CDR2: MNHEY and SVGEGT. Trimming stripped 10 bases from V and 0 bases from J, with 13 bases between. CDR3 sequence reads: CATRGPSSYEQYF. CDR3 nucleotides: TGTGCCACCCGGGGGCCCAGCTCCTACGAGCAGTACTTC.

This clonotype was detected ten times or more. The V call is TRBV9, the J call TRBJ1-2, with a tentative D call TRBD1 (5 bases). V lost 0 bases, J lost 2 bases, and 11 bases lay in between. The CDR3 runs 15 residues. Per germline, CDR1 SGDLS and CDR2 YYNGEE. This CDR3 reads CASSVGTRGNYGYTF. The DNA for the CDR3 is TGTGCCAGCAGCGTAGGGACACGGGGAAACTATGGCTACACCTTC.